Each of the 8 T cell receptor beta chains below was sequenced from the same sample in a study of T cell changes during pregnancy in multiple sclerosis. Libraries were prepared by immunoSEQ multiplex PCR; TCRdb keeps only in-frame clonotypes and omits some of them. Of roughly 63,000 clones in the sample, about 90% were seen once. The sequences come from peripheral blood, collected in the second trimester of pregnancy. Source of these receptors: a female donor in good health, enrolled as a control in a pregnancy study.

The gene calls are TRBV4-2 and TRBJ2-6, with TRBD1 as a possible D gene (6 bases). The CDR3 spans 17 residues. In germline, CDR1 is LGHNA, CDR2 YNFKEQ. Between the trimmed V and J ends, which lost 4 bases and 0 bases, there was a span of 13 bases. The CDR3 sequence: CASSPEGGSSGANVLTF. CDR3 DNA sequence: TGTGCCAGCAGCCCCGAAGGGGGTAGCTCTGGGGCCAACGTCCTGACTTTC.

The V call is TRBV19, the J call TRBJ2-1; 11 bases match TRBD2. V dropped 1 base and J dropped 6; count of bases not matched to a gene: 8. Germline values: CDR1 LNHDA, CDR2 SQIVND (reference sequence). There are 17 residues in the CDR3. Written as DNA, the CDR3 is TGTGCCAGTAGTATAGGCCCCGCTAGCGGGGGGTTCAATGAGCAGTTCTTC. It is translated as CASSIGPASGGFNEQFF.

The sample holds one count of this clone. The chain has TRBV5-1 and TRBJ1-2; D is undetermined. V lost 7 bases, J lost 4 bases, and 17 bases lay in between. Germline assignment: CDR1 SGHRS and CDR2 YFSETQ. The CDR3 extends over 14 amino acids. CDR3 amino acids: CASSQADGSYGYTF. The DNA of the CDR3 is TGCGCCAGCTCCCAGGCTGACGGATCCTATGGCTACACCTTC.

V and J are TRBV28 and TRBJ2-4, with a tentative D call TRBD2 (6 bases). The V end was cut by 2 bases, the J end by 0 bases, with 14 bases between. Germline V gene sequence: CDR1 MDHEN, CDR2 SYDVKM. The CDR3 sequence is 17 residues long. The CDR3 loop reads CASSLQFSGLAKNIQYF. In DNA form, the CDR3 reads TGTGCCAGCAGTTTACAATTTAGCGGACTAGCCAAAAACATTCAGTACTTC.

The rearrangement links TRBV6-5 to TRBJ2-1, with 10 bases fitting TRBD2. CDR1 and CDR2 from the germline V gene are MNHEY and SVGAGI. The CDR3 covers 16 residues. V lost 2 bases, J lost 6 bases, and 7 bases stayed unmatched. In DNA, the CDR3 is TGTGCCAGCAGTTACCAAACTAGCGGGATCGGCAATGAGCAGTTCTTC. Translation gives CASSYQTSGIGNEQFF.

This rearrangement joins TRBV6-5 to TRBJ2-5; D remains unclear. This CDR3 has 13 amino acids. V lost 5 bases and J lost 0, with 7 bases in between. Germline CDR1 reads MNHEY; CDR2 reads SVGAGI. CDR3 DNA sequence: TGTGCCAGCAGTCCCGACTACCAAGAGACCCAGTACTTC. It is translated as CASSPDYQETQYF.

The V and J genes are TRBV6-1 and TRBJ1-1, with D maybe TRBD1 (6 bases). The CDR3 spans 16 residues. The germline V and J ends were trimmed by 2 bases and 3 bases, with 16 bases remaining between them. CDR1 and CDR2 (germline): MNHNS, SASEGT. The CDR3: CASSESPQGFYTEAFF. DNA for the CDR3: TGTGCCAGCAGTGAATCGCCGCAGGGGTTCTACACTGAAGCTTTCTTT.

DNA of the CDR3: TGTGCCAGCAGCTTAGTGGTGGGTAGAGGTGAAAAACTGTTTTTT. This gives the protein CASSLVVGRGEKLFF. This rearrangement joins TRBV7-2 to TRBJ1-4, with D hard to call. V lost 1 base, J lost 7 bases, and 13 bases lay in between. CDR1 SGHTA and CDR2 FQGNSA come from the germline V gene. The CDR3 is made up of 15 amino acids.